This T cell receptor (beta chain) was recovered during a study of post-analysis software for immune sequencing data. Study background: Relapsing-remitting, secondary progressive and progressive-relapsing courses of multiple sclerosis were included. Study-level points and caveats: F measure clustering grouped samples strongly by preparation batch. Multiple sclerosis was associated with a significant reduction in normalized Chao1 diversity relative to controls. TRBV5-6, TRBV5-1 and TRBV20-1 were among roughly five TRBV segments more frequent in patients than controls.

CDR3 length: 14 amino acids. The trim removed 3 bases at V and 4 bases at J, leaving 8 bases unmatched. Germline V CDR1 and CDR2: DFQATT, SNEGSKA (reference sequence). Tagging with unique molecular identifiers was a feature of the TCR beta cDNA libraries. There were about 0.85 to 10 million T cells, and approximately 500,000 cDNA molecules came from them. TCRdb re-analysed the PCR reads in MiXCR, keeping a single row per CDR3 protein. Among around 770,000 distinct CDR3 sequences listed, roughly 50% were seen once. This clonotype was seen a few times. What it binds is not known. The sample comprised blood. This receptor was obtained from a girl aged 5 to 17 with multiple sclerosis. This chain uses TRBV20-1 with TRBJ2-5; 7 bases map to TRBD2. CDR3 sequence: CSARGGLPGETQYF. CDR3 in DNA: TGCAGTGCTAGGGGAGGGCTCCCCGGAGAGACCCAGTACTTC.